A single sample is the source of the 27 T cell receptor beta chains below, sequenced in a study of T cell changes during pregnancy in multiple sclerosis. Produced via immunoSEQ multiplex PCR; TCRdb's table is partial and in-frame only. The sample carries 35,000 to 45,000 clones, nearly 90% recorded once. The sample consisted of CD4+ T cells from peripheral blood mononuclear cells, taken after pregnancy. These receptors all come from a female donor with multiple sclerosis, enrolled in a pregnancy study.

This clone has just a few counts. In nucleotides, the CDR3 is TGTGCCAGCAGGCATATAGCCGGGACTAGCTACAATGAGCAGTTCTTC. Amino acid sequence: CASRHIAGTSYNEQFF. The V call is TRBV7-9, the J call TRBJ2-1, with TRBD2 matching 8 bases. The CDR3 runs 16 residues. Trimming cost V 6 bases and J 3 bases; bases outside gene matches: 10. The V gene's germline CDR1 is SEHNR and CDR2 FQNEAQ (reference sequence).

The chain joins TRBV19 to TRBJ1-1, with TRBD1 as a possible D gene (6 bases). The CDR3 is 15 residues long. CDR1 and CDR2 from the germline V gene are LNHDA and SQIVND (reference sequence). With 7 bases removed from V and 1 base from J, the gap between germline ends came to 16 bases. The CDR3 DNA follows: TGTGCCAGTATCGACGGGGGGCGAGGGAACACTGAAGCTTTCTTT. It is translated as CASIDGGRGNTEAFF.

As DNA, the CDR3 is TGCGCCAGCAGCTTAACAACAGCGAACACTGAAGCTTTCTTT. This gives the protein CASSLTTANTEAFF. This chain uses TRBV5-1 with TRBJ1-1; D is undetermined. Trimming shortened V by 2 bases and J by 1 base, and 9 bases separated the two germline ends. The CDR3 is 14 amino acids. From germline, CDR1 is SGHRS and CDR2 YFSETQ.

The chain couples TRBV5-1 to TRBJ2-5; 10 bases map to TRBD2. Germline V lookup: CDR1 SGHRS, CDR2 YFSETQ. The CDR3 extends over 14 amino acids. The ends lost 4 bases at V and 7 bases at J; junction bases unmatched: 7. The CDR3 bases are TGCGCCAGCAGCCCGACTAGCGGGTTCGTGACCCAGTACTTC. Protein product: CASSPTSGFVTQYF.

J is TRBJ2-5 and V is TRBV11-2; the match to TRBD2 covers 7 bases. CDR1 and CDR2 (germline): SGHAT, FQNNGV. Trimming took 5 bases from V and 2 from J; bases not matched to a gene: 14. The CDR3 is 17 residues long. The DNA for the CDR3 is TGTGCCAGCAGCCCGACCTTGGGGTATAGCGGGCAAGAGACCCAGTACTTC. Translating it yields CASSPTLGYSGQETQYF.

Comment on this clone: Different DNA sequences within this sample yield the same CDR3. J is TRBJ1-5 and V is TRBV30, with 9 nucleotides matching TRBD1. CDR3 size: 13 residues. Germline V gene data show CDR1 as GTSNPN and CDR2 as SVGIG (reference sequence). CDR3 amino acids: CAWGGQGDQPQHF. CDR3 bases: TGTGCTTGGGGGGGACAGGGAGATCAGCCCCAGCATTTT.

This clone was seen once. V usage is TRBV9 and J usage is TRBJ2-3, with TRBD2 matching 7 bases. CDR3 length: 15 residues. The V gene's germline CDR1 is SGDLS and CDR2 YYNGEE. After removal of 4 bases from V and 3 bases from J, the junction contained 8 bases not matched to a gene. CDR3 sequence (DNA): TGTGCCAGCAGCCCAGCCGGGGGGAGGACAGATACGCAGTATTTT. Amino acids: CASSPAGGRTDTQYF. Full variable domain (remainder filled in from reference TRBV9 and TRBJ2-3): DSGVTQTPKHLITATGQRVTLRCSPRSGDLSVYWYQQSLDQGLQFLIQYYNGEERAKGNILERFSAQQFPDLHSELNLSSLELGDSALYFCASSPAGGRTDTQYFGPGTRLTVL.

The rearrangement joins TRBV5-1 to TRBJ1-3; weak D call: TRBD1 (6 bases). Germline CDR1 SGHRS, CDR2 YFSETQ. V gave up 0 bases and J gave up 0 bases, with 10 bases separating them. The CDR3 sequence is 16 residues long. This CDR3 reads CASSLERGSSGNTIYF. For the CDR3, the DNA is TGCGCCAGCAGCTTGGAGAGGGGGAGCTCTGGAAACACCATATATTTT. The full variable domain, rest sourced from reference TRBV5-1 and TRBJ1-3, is KAGVTQTPRYLIKTRGQQVTLSCSPISGHRSVSWYQQTPGQGLQFLFEYFSETQRNKGNFPGRFSGRQFSNSRSEMNVSTLELGDSALYLCASSLERGSSGNTIYFGEGSWLTVV.

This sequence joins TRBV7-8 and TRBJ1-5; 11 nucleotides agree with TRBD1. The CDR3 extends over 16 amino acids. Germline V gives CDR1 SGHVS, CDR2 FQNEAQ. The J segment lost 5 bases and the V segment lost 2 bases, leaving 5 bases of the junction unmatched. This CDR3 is CASSLPPGQGDQPQHF. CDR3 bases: TGTGCCAGCAGCTTACCCCCGGGACAGGGGGATCAGCCCCAGCATTTT.

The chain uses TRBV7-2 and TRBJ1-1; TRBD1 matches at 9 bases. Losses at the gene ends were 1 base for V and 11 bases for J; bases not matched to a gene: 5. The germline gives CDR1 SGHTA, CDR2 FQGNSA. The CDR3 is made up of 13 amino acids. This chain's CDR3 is CASSLGGQGFAFF. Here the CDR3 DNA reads TGTGCCAGCAGCTTAGGGGGACAGGGTTTTGCTTTCTTT.

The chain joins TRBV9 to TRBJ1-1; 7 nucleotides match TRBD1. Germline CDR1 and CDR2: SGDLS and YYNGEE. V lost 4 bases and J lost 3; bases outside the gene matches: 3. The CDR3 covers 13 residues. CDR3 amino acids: CASSFTGDTEAFF. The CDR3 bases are TGTGCCAGCAGCTTCACAGGGGACACTGAAGCTTTCTTT.

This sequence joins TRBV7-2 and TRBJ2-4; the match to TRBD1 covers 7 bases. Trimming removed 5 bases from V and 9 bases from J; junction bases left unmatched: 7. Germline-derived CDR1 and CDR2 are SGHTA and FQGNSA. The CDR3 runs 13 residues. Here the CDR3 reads CASSLQDRFIQYF. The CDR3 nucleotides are TGTGCCAGCAGCCTACAGGACAGGTTCATTCAGTACTTC.

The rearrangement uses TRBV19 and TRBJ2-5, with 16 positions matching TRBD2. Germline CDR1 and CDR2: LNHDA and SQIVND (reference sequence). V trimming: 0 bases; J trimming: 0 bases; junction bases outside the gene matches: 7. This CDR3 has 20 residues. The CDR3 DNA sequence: TGTGCCAGTAGTATAGATCCCCCGGGACTAGCGGGGGGGTACCAAGAGACCCAGTACTTC. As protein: CASSIDPPGLAGGYQETQYF.

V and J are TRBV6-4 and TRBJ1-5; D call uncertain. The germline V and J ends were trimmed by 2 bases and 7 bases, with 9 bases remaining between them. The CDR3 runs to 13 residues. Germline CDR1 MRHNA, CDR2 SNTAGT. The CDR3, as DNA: TGTGCCAGCAGTGACCCCTACTCCCAGCCCCAGCATTTT. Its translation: CASSDPYSQPQHF.

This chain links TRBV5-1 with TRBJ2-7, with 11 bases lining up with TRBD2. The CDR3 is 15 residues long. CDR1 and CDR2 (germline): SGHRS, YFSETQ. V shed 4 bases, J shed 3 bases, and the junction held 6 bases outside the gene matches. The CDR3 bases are TGCGCCAGCAGCCAGACTAGCGGGGCCGTCTACGAGCAGTACTTC. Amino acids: CASSQTSGAVYEQYF.

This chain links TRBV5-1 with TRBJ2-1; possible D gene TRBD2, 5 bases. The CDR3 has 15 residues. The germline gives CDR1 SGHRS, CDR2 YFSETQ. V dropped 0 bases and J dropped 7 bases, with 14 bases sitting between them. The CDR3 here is CASSLVYSGMNEQFF. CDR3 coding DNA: TGCGCCAGCAGCTTGGTATATTCGGGGATGAATGAGCAGTTCTTC.

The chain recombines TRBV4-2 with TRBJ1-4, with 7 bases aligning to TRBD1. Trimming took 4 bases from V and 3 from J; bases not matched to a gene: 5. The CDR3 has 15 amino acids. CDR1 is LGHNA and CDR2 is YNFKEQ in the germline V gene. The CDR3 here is CASSPRGTANEKLFF. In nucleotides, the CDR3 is TGTGCCAGCAGCCCCAGGGGGACGGCTAATGAAAAACTGTTTTTT.

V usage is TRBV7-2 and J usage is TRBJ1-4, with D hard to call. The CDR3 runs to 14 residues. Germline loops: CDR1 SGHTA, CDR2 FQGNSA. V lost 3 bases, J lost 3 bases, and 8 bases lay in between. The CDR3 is CASSLSRSNEKLFF. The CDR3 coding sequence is TGTGCCAGCAGCTTGAGTCGGTCTAATGAAAAACTGTTTTTT.

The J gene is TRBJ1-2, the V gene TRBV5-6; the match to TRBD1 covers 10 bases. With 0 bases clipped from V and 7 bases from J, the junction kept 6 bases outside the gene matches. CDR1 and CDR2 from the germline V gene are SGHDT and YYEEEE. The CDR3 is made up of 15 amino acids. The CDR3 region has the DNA TGTGCCAGCAGCTTGGGCGGACAGGGGGAAAGTGGCTACACCTTC. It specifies CASSLGGQGESGYTF.

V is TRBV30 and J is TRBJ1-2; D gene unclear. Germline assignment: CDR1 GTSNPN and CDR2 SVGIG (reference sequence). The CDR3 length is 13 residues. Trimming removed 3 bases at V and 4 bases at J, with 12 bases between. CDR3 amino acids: CAWRAPGSYGYTF. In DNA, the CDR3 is TGTGCCTGGAGGGCCCCGGGGAGCTATGGCTACACCTTC.

The CDR3 nucleotides are TGTGCCAGCACTTACTATGGCTACACCTTC. This codes for CASTYYGYTF. This chain joins TRBV27 and TRBJ1-2; D ambiguous. The CDR3 is made up of 10 amino acids. V lost 7 bases to trimming and J lost 3 bases, with 3 bases between them. Germline CDR1 is MNHEY and CDR2 is SMNVEV (reference sequence).

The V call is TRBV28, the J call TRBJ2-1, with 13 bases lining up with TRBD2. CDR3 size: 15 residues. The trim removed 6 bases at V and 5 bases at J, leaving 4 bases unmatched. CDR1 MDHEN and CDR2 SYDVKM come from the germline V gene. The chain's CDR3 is CASSRTSGGDNEQFF. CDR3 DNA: TGTGCCAGCAGCCGTACTAGCGGGGGGGACAATGAGCAGTTCTTC. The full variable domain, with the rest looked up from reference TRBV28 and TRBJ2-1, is DVKVTQSSRYLVKRTGEKVFLECVQDMDHENMFWYRQDPGLGLRLIYFSYDVKMKEKGDIPEGYSVSREKKERFSLILESASTNQTSMYLCASSRTSGGDNEQFFGPGTRLTVL.

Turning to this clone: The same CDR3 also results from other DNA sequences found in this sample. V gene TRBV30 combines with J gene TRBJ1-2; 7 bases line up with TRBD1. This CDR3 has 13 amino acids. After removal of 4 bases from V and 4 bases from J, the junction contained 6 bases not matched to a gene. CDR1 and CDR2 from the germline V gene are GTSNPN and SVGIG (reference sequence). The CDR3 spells CAWNRDRPYGYTF. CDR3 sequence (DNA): TGTGCCTGGAACCGGGACAGACCCTATGGCTACACCTTC.

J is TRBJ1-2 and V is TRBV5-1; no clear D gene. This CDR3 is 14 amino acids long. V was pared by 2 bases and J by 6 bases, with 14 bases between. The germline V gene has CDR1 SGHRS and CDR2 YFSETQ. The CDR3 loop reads CASSLTRQENGYTF. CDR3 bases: TGCGCCAGCAGCTTAACTCGGCAGGAAAATGGCTACACCTTC.

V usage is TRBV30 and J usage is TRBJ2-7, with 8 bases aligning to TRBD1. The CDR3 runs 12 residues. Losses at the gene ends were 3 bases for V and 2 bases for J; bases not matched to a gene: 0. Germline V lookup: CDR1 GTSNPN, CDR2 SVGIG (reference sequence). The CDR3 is CAWRGQAYEQYF. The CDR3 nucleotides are TGTGCCTGGAGGGGACAGGCCTACGAGCAGTACTTC.

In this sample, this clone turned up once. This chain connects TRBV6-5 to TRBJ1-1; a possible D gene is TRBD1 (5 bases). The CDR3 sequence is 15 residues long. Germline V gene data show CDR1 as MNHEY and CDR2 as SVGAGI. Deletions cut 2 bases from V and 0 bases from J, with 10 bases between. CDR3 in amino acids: CASSYVRQLNTEAFF. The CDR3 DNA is TGTGCCAGCAGTTACGTTAGACAGTTGAACACTGAAGCTTTCTTT.

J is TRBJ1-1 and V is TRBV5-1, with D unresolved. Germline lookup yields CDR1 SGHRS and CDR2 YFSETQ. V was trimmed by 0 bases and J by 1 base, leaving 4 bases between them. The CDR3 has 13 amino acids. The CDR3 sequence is CASSLARNTEAFF. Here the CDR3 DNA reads TGCGCCAGCAGCTTGGCCCGGAACACTGAAGCTTTCTTT.